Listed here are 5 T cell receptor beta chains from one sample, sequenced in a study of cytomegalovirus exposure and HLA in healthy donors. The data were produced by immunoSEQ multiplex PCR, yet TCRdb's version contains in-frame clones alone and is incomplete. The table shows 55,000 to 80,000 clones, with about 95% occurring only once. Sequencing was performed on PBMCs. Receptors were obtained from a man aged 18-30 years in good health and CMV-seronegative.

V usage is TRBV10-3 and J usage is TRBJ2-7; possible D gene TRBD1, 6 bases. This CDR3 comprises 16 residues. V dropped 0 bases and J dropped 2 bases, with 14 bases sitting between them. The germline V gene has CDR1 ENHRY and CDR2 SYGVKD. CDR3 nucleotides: TGTGCCATCAGTGAGTCGGCGGCAGGGGCAGCCTACGAGCAGTACTTC. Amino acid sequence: CAISESAAGAAYEQYF.

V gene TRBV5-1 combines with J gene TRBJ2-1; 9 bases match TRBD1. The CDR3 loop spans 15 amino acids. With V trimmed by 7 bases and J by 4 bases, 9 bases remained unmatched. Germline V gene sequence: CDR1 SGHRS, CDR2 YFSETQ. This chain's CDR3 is CASGTGQGLYNEQFF. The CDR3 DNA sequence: TGCGCCAGCGGAACGGGACAGGGATTATACAATGAGCAGTTCTTC.

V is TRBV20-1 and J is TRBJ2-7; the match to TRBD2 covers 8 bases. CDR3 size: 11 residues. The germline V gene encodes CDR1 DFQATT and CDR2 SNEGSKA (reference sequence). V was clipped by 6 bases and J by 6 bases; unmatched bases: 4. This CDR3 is CSAAGGLEQYF. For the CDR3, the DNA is TGCAGTGCCGCGGGGGGACTCGAGCAGTACTTC.

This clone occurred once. CDR3 in DNA: TGTGCCAGTGGACTAGCGGGGGGGCTTAATGAGCAGTTCTTC. Protein product: CASGLAGGLNEQFF. V usage is TRBV2 and J usage is TRBJ2-1; 15 positions agree with TRBD2. Germline assignment: CDR1 SNHLY and CDR2 FYNNEI. The CDR3 runs to 14 residues. Losses at the gene ends were 9 bases for V and 7 bases for J; bases not matched to a gene: 4.

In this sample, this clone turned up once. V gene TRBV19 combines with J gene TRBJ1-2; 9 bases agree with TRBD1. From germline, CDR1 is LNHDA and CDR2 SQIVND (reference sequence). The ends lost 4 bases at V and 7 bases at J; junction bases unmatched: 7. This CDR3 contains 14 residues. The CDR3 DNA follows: TGTGCCAGTAGTAACCTGAGACAGGGGGGTGGCTACACCTTC. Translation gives CASSNLRQGGGYTF.